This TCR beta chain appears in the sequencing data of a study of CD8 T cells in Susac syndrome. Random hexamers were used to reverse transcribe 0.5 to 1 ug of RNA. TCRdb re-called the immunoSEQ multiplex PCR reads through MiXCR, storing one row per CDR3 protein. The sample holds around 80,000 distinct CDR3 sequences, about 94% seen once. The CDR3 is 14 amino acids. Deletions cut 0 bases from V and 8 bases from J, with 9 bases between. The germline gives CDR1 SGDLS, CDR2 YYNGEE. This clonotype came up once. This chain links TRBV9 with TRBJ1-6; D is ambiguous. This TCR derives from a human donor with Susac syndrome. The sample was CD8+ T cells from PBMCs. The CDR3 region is CASSVGTGYSPLHF. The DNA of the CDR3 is TGTGCCAGCAGCGTAGGGACTGGGTATTCACCCCTCCACTTT.